These T cell receptor beta chains were read from a single sample in a study of T cell responses to AZD1222 COVID-19 vaccine. Some clones are missing from TCRdb's copy, which holds only in-frame ones; the method was immunoSEQ multiplex PCR. This table holds about 140,000 clones, approximately 90% found once. The sample here was peripheral blood, taken on day 0 of AZD1222 vaccination. These receptors were collected from an adult in good health. Each CDR3 is given without its conserved first and last residue.

v_call,j_call,cdr3_aa
TRBV27,TRBJ2-3,ASSHTTSTDTQY
TRBV20-1,TRBJ2-7,SAKTGYEQY
TRBV7-2,TRBJ1-5,ASSLNNQPQH
TRBV4-1,TRBJ2-3,ASSQARRQY
TRBV15,TRBJ1-5,ATSRDNQPQH
TRBV6-2/TRBV6-3,TRBJ2-3,ASSQRRDTQY
TRBV28,TRBJ2-7,ASRDRASYEQY
TRBV18,TRBJ1-2,ASSPETIVNYGYT
TRBV9,TRBJ2-2,ASSGVGSFTGELF
TRBV5-1,TRBJ2-1,ASSLANNEQF
TRBV2,TRBJ1-1,ASIQTGMNTEAF
TRBV5-4,TRBJ1-4,ASSFDRGSEKLF
TRBV6-1,TRBJ2-7,AIGPYGRAHEQY
TRBV18,TRBJ2-3,ASSRSDRQVSDTQY
TRBV3-1/TRBV3-2,TRBJ2-7,ASRPGTGSYEQY
TRBV7-2,TRBJ1-2,ASSGTGVYGYT
TRBV12-5,TRBJ2-1,ASGLARTAGAHEQF
TRBV7-8,TRBJ2-7,ASSTTYEQY
TRBV10-3,TRBJ2-7,AIGSGSYEQY
TRBV3-1/TRBV3-2,TRBJ2-1,ASGSGGADEQF
TRBV6-1,TRBJ2-7,ASSELRVVAGLPYEQY
TRBV11-3,TRBJ2-3,ASSLFGGLSSTDTQY
TRBV18,TRBJ2-5,ASSPPRREQETQY
TRBV3-1/TRBV3-2,TRBJ1-1,ASSLDLNTEAF
TRBV11-2,TRBJ1-6,ASSSGTGSPLH
TRBV30,TRBJ1-3,AWSARTVGTIY
TRBV30,TRBJ2-2,AWSYGAGELF
TRBV5-4,TRBJ2-1,ASSRDTSGTNEQF
TRBV27,TRBJ1-5,ASSIGYSNQPQH
TRBV18,TRBJ2-7,ASSQDGYYEQY
TRBV7-9,TRBJ1-2,ASSLGHGYT
TRBV7-6,TRBJ2-5,ASSKRVAGGIQETQY
TRBV6-5,TRBJ1-2,ASSPGQGRGYT
TRBV30,TRBJ1-1,ALQGGTEAF
TRBV14,TRBJ1-2,ASSSGGGYT
TRBV5-1,TRBJ2-3,ASSLGLAGSTDTQY
TRBV4-3,TRBJ1-2,ASSQERRLYYGYT
TRBV9,TRBJ1-4,ASSVGAGREKLF
TRBV4-3,TRBJ1-3,ASSQVYRNTIY
TRBV9,TRBJ2-7,ASSVAPMTGYSEQY
TRBV5-1,TRBJ1-3,ASRPGTSGGNTIY
TRBV12-3/TRBV12-4,TRBJ1-2,ASSFVQAYGYT
TRBV7-9,TRBJ2-3,ASGEAGATDTQY
TRBV5-1,TRBJ1-4,ASRTPRGGEKLF
TRBV19,TRBJ1-1,ASSIGRDRTEAF